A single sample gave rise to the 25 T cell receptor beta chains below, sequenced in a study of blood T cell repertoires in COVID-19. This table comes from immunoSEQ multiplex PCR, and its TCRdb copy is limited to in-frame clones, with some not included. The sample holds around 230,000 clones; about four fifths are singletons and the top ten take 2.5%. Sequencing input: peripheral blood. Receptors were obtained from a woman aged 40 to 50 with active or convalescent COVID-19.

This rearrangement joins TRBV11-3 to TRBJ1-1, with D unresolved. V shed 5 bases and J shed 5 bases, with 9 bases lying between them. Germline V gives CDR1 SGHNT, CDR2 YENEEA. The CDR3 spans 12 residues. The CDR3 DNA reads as TGTGCCAGCAGCGAGGATAGGACTGAAGCTTTCTTT. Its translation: CASSEDRTEAFF. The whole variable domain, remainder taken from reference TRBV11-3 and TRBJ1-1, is EAGVVQSPRYKIIEKKQPVAFWCNPISGHNTLYWYLQNLGQGPELLIRYENEEAVDDSQLPKDRFSAERLKGVDSTLKIQPAELGDSAVYLCASSEDRTEAFFGQGTRLTVV.

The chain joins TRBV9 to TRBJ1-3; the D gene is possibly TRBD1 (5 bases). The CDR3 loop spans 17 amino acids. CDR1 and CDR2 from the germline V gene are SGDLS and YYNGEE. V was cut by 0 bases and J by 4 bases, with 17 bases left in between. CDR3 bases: TGTGCCAGCAGCGTAGGCATTGGGACCGCGGGGGGAAACACCATATATTTT. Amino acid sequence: CASSVGIGTAGGNTIYF.

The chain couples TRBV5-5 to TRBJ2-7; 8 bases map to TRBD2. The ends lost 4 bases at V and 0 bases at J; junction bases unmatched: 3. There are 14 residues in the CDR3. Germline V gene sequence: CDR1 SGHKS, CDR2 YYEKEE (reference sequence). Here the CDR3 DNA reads TGTGCCAGCAGCGCGGGACTAGACTCCTACGAGCAGTACTTC. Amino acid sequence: CASSAGLDSYEQYF.

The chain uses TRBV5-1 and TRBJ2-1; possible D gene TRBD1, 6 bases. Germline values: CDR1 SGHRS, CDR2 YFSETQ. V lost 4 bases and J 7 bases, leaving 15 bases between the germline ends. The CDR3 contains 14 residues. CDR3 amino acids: CASSEGHEGNEQFF. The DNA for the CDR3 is TGCGCCAGCAGCGAGGGACACGAAGGGAATGAGCAGTTCTTC.

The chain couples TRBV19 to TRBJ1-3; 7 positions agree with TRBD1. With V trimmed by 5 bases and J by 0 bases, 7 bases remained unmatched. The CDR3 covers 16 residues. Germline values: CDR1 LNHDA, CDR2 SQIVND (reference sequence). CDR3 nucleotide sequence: TGTGCCAGTAGTTCTCCGGACAGGATCTCTGGAAACACCATATATTTT. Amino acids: CASSSPDRISGNTIYF. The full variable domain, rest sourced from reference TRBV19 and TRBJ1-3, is DGGITQSPKYLFRKEGQNVTLSCEQNLNHDAMYWYRQDPGQGLRLIYYSQIVNDFQKGDIAEGYSVSREKKESFPLTVTSAQKNPTAFYLCASSSPDRISGNTIYFGEGSWLTVV.

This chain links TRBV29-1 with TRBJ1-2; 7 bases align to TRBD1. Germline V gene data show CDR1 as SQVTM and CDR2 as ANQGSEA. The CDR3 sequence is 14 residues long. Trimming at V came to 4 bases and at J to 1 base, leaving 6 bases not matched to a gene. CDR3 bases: TGCAGCGTTGGGGGACAGCCTCTTAACTATGGCTACACCTTC. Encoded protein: CSVGGQPLNYGYTF.

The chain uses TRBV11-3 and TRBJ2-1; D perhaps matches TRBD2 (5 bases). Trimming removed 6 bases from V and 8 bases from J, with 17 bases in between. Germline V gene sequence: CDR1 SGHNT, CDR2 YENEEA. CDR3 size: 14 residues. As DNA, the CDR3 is TGTGCCAGCAGGTTAACTAGTACTACACATGAGCAGTTCTTC. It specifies CASRLTSTTHEQFF.

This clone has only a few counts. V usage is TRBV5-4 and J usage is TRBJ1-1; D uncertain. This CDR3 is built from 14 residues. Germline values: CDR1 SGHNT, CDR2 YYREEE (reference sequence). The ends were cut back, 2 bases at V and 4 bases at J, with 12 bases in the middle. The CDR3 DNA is TGTGCCAGCAGCTTCGGGGTGGGAGGCACTGAAGCTTTCTTT. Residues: CASSFGVGGTEAFF.

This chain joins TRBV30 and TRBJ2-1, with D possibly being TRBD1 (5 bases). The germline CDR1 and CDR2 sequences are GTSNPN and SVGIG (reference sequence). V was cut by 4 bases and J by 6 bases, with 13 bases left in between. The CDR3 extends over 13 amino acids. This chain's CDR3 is CAWIPPQGNEQFF. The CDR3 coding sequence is TGTGCCTGGATTCCACCCCAGGGCAATGAGCAGTTCTTC.

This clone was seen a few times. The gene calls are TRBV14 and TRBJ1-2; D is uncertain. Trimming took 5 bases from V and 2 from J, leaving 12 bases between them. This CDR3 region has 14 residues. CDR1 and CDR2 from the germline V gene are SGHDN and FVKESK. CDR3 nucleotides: TGTGCCAGCAGCTTTGCCGCGGGGAACTATGGCTACACCTTC. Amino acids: CASSFAAGNYGYTF.

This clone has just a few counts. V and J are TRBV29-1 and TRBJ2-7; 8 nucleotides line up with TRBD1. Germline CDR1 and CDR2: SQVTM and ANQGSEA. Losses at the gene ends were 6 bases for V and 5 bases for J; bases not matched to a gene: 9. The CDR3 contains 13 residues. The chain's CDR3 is CSVRQGTINEQYF. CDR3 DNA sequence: TGCAGCGTACGACAGGGGACAATCAACGAGCAGTACTTC.

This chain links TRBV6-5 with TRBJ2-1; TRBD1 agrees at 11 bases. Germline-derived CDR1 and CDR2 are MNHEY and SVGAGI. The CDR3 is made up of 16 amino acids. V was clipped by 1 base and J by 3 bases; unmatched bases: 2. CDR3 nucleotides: TGTGCCAGCAGTTACTGGGGGACAGGGGGCTACAATGAGCAGTTCTTC. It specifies CASSYWGTGGYNEQFF.

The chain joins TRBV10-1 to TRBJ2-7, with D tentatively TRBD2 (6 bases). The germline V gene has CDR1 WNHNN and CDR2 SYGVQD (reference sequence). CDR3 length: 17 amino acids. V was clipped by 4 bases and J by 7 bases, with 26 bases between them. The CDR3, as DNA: TGCGCCAGCAGTGGAGACCGTTGGCGGCGGAGGGCCAAAGAGCAGTACTTC. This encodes CASSGDRWRRRAKEQYF.

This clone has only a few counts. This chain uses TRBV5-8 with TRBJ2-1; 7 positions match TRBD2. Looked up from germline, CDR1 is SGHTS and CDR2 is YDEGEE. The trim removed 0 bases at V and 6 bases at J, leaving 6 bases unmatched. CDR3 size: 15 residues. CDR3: CASSLAWQRGNEQFF. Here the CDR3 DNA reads TGTGCCAGCAGCTTGGCCTGGCAGCGGGGCAATGAGCAGTTCTTC. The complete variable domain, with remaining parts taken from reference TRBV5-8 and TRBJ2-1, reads EAGVTQSPTHLIKTRGQQATLRCSPISGHTSVYWYQQALGLGLQFLLWYDEGEERNRGNFPPRFSGRQFPNYSSELNVNALELEDSALYLCASSLAWQRGNEQFFGPGTRLTVL.

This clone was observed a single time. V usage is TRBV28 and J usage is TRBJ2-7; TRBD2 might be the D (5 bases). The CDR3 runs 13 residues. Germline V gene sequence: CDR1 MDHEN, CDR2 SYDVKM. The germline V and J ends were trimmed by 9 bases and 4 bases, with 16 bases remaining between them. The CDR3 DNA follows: TGTGCCAGGCCAAGCGGTATACGATACGAGCAGTACTTC. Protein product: CARPSGIRYEQYF.

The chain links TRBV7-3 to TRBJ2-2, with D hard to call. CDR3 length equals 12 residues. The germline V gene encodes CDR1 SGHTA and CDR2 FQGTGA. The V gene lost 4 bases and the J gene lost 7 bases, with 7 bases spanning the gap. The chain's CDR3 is CASSSPGGELFF. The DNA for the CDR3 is TGTGCCAGCAGCTCTCCGGGCGGGGAGCTGTTTTTT.

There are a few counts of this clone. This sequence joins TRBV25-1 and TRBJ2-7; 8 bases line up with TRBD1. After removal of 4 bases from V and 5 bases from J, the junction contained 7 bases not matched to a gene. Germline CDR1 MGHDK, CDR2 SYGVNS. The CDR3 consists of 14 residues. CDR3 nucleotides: TGTGCCAGCAGTGTTCAGGGGGCATCGAACGAGCAGTACTTC. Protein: CASSVQGASNEQYF.

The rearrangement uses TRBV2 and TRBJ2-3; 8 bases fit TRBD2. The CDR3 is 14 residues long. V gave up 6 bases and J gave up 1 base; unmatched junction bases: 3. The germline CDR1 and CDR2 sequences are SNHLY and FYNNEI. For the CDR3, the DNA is TGTGCCAGCAGGGTAGCGGGGCGCACAGATACGCAGTATTTT. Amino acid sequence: CASRVAGRTDTQYF.

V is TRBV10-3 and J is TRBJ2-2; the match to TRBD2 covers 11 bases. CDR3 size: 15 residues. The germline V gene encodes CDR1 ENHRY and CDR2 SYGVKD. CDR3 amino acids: CAASGGRSNTGELFF. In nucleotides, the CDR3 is TGTGCTGCTAGCGGGGGGCGATCGAACACCGGGGAGCTGTTTTTT.

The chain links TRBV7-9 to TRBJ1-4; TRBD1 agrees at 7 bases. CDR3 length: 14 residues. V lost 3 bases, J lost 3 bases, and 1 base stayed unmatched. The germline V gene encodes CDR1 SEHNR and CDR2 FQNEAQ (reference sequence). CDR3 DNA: TGTGCCAGCAGCTTGGGGACAGCTAATGAAAAACTGTTTTTT. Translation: CASSLGTANEKLFF.

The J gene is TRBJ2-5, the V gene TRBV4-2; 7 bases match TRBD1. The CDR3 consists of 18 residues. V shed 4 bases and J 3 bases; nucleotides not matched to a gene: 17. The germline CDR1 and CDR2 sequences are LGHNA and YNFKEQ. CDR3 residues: CASSPRGTGVGTEETQYF. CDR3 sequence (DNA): TGTGCCAGCAGCCCACGGGGAACAGGGGTAGGGACCGAAGAGACCCAGTACTTC.

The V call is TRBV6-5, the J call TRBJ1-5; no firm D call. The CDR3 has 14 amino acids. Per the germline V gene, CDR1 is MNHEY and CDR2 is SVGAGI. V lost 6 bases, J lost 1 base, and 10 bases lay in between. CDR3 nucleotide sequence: TGTGCCAGCAGAGACACATTAAGCAATCAGCCCCAGCATTTT. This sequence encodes CASRDTLSNQPQHF.

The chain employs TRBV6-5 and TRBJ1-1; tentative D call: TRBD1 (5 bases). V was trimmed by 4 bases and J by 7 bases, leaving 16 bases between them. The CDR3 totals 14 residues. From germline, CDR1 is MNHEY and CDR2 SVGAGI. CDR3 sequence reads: CASSSQVAALEAFF. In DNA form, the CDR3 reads TGTGCCAGCAGTTCACAGGTGGCCGCTCTTGAAGCTTTCTTT.

The CDR3 is CASSDIQGNQPQHF. In nucleotides, the CDR3 is TGTGCCAGCAGTGATATTCAGGGAAATCAGCCCCAGCATTTT. The V and J genes are TRBV6-2 or TRBV6-3 and TRBJ1-5; possibly TRBD1 for D (5 bases). The CDR3 contains 14 residues. CDR1 MNHEY and CDR2 SVGEGT come from the germline V gene. With 5 bases removed from V and 4 bases from J, the gap between germline ends came to 12 bases.

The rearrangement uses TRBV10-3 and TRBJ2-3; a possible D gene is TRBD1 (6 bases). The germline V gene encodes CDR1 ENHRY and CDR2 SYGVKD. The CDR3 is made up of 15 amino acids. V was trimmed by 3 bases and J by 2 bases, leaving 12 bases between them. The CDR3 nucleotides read TGTGCCATCAGTGATAGCAGGGGATCCACAGATACGCAGTATTTT. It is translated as CAISDSRGSTDTQYF.